This record covers a single TCR beta chain. Antigen specificity is unknown. After removal of 5 bases from V and 4 bases from J, the junction contained 6 bases not matched to a gene. The germline V gene encodes CDR1 MNHEY and CDR2 SVGAGI. This CDR3 region has 14 residues. Chemo-refractory metastatic non-small-cell lung cancer patients were treated with focal radiation plus CTLA-4 blockade with ipilimumab. Repertoires were generated with immunoSEQ multiplex PCR, while TCRdb's copy carries only in-frame clones and drops some. Counted here are tens of thousands of clones, about 74% occurring once; the ten biggest clones make up roughly 10%. The sample comes from a study of radiotherapy plus CTLA-4 blockade in lung cancer. Study results and limitations: According to reports, early shifts in blood T cell clones, alongside interferon-beta, forecast response most accurately.

The source is a human donor with non-small cell lung cancer who had stable disease on radiotherapy plus ipilimumab. The source was peripheral blood, collected from a patient treated with radiotherapy plus ipilimumab. The gene calls are TRBV6-5 and TRBJ2-5; 8 nucleotides agree with TRBD2. CDR3 nucleotide sequence: TGTGCCAGCAGTGGGACTAGTCGACGAGAGACCCAGTACTTC. This translates into CASSGTSRRETQYF.